This T cell receptor (beta chain) was obtained from a study of response to subunit inactivated influenza vaccine. Study results and limitations: With each seasonal influenza vaccination, the authors suggested, few new T cells are recruited.

CDR3 length: 10 residues. Germline assignment: CDR1 SNHLY and CDR2 FYNNEI. Trimming took 5 bases from V and 6 from J, leaving 5 bases between them. Via MiXCR, TCRdb re-called the RT-PCR reads, giving one row per CDR3 protein. The table has roughly 790,000 distinct CDR3 sequences, 21% seen once; the top ten hold 9.5% to 13%. As regards this clonotype: The target antigen is unknown.

This TCR was recovered from a man aged 45-65 years who received an inactivated influenza vaccine. The sample consisted of PBMCs from blood, taken 5 days after vaccination. The V and J genes are TRBV2 and TRBJ2-7; D is ambiguous. DNA of the CDR3: TGTGCCAGCAGTACAGCCGAGCAGTACTTC. It codes for CASSTAEQYF.